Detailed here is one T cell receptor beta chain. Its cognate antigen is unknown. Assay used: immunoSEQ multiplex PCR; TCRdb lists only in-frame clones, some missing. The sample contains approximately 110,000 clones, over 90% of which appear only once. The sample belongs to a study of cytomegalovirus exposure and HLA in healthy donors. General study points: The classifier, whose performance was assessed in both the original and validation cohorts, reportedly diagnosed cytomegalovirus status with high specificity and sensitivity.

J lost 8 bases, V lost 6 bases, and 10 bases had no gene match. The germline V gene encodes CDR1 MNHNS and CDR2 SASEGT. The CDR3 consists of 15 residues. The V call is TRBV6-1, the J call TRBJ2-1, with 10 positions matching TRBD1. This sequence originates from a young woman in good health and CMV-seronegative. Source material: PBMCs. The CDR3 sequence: CASRFPGQGWYEQFF. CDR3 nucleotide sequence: TGTGCCAGCAGGTTTCCGGGACAGGGGTGGTATGAGCAGTTCTTC.